The sequence of this TCR beta chain was determined in a study of T cells after yellow fever vaccination. General study results and limits: CD4 and CD8 compartments shared a small share of clonotypes.

Comment on this clonotype: No antigen is known for it.

TCRdb re-derived calls from the 5' RACE reads in MiXCR, one entry per CDR3 protein. Altogether a few hundred thousand distinct CDR3 sequences are present, approximately 8% being singletons, with the ten largest covering roughly 15%. Sequenced material: PBMCs, taken more than 35 days after the first yellow fever vaccination. This clonotype originated in a man younger than 30 who received the YFV17D yellow fever vaccine.

The DNA of the CDR3 is TGTGCCAGCTCACCACCGGGGACAGTGACTTCGTCTGGAAACACCATATATTTT. Protein: CASSPPGTVTSSGNTIYF. The chain combines TRBV18 with TRBJ1-3, with 7 positions matching TRBD1. With V trimmed by 0 bases and J by 1 base, 9 bases remained unmatched. Germline assignment: CDR1 KGHSH and CDR2 LQKENI. CDR3 length: 18 residues.